This T cell receptor (beta chain) was sequenced for a study of blood T cell repertoires in COVID-19. On the study more broadly: From T cells, B-cell-depleted T cells, or PBMCs came the material, which was cDNA or gDNA.

This table comes from immunoSEQ multiplex PCR, and its TCRdb copy is limited to in-frame clones, with some not included. The sample includes over 110,000 clones, about 80% seen only once; the top ten take approximately 3.5%. This CDR3 spans 19 amino acids. Between the trimmed V and J ends, which lost 4 bases and 2 bases, there was a span of 27 bases. CDR1 is SGDLS and CDR2 is YYNGEE in the germline V gene. Sequences were obtained from peripheral blood. This sequence was found in a man between 65 and 80 years old who had recovered from COVID-19. The chain couples TRBV9 to TRBJ1-2, with no clear D. In DNA form, the CDR3 reads TGTGCCAGCAGCCATGGCAGAGGACTGCGGACTAAAGGCAACTATGGCTACACCTTC. The encoded protein is CASSHGRGLRTKGNYGYTF. Together with reference TRBV9 and TRBJ1-2, the CDR3 gives the full variable domain: DSGVTQTPKHLITATGQRVTLRCSPRSGDLSVYWYQQSLDQGLQFLIQYYNGEERAKGNILERFSAQQFPDLHSELNLSSLELGDSALYFCASSHGRGLRTKGNYGYTFGSGTRLTVV.